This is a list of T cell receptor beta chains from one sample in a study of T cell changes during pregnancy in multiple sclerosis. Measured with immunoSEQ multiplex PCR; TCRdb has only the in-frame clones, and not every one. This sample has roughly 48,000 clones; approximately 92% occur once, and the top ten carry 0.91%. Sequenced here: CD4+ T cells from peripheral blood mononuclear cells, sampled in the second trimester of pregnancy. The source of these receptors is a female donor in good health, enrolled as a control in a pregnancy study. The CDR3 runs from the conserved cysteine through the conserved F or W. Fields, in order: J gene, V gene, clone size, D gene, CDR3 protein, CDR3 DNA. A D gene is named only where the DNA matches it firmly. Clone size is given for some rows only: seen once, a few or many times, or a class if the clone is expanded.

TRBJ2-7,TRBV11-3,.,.,CASSLARVTNEQYF,TGTGCCAGCAGCTTAGCTCGGGTGACCAACGAGCAGTACTTC
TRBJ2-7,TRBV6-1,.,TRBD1,CASSGWDRAYEQYF,TGTGCCAGCAGTGGTTGGGACAGGGCCTACGAGCAGTACTTC
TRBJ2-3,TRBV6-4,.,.,CASSPTFAGADTQYF,TGTGCCAGCAGTCCAACCTTTGCGGGCGCAGATACGCAGTATTTT
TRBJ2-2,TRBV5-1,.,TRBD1,CASSPQRTGVHTGELFF,TGCGCCAGCAGCCCCCAGAGGACAGGGGTGCACACCGGGGAGCTGTTTTTT
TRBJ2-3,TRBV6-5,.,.,CASSYYRGDTQYF,TGTGCCAGCAGTTACTACCGGGGGGATACGCAGTATTTT
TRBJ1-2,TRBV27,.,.,CASRSLRGGGYTF,TGTGCCAGCAGATCACTAAGGGGCGGCGGCTACACCTTC
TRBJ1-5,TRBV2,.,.,CASSEGWTDNQPQHF,TGTGCCAGCAGTGAAGGGTGGACTGACAATCAGCCCCAGCATTTT
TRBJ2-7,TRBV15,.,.,CATSPEGLAYEQYF,TGTGCCACCAGCCCGGAGGGACTGGCCTACGAGCAGTACTTC
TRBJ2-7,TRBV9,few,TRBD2,CASSPGGVADYEQYF,TGTGCCAGCAGCCCGGGGGGAGTAGCGGACTACGAGCAGTACTTC
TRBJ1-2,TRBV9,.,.,CASSVMGEGGYTF,TGTGCCAGCAGCGTCATGGGGGAGGGAGGCTACACCTTC
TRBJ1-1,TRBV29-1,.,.,CSVADWFGREAFF,TGCAGCGTTGCGGACTGGTTTGGCCGTGAAGCTTTCTTT
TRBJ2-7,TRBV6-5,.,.,CASKAGNAQYF,TGTGCCAGCAAAGCAGGGAACGCGCAGTACTTC
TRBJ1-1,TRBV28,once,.,CASSTPPGGRNTEAFF,TGTGCCAGCAGTACCCCGCCGGGAGGGCGGAACACTGAAGCTTTCTTT
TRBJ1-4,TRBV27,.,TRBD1,CASSAAGTGEKLFF,TGTGCCAGCAGTGCGGCCGGGACAGGGGAAAAACTGTTTTTT
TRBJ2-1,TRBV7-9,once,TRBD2,CASSLLGGRAYNEQFF,TGTGCCAGCAGCTTACTCGGCGGGAGGGCCTACAATGAGCAGTTCTTC
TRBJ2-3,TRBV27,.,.,CASSFFITDTQYF,TGTGCCAGCAGTTTTTTTATCACAGATACGCAGTATTTT
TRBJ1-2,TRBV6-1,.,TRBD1,CASSEAWTGSNYGYTF,TGTGCCAGCAGTGAAGCTTGGACAGGGTCTAACTATGGCTACACCTTC
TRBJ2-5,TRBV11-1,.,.,CASSSFETQYF,TGTGCCAGCAGCTCGTTTGAGACCCAGTACTTC
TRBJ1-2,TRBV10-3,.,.,CAISEGQSNYGYTF,TGTGCCATCAGCGAAGGACAGAGTAACTATGGCTACACCTTC
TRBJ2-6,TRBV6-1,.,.,CASSEQQSSGANVLTF,TGTGCCAGCAGTGAACAACAAAGCTCTGGGGCCAACGTCCTGACTTTC
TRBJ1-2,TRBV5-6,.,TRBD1,CASSLLGVGRGEYGYTF,TGTGCCAGCAGCTTGTTAGGGGTCGGCAGGGGGGAATATGGCTACACCTTC
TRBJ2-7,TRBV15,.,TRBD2,CATSGLAAYEQYF,TGTGCCACCTCCGGACTAGCGGCCTACGAGCAGTACTTC
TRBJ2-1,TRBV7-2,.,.,CASSLLSATGQFF,TGTGCCAGCAGCTTATTGAGTGCGACAGGACAGTTCTTC
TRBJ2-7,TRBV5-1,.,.,CASSLDKSYEQYF,TGCGCCAGCAGCTTGGACAAATCCTACGAGCAGTACTTC
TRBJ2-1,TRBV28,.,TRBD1,CASSPPLGTGGTNEQFF,TGTGCCAGCAGTCCACCCCTCGGGACAGGGGGAACGAATGAGCAGTTCTTC
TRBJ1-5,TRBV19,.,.,CASSTRDLFVNQPQHF,TGTGCCAGTAGTACTCGGGATTTGTTCGTGAATCAGCCCCAGCATTTT